This T cell receptor (beta chain) was sequenced during a study of blood T cell repertoires in COVID-19. TCRdb keeps only in-frame clones here, not all; method: immunoSEQ multiplex PCR. The sample lists 310,000 or so clones; around 87% were seen once. Germline assignment: CDR1 SGHNT and CDR2 YENEEA. The CDR3 spans 13 residues. V dropped 5 bases and J dropped 6; count of bases not matched to a gene: 6. This rearrangement joins TRBV11-3 to TRBJ2-7; TRBD1 agrees at 8 bases. This TCR derives from a woman under 30 with acute COVID-19. Material for sequencing was PBMCs or T cells enriched from blood (not recorded which). CDR3 in amino acids: CASSPRDRSEQYF. CDR3 sequence (DNA): TGTGCCAGCAGCCCCCGGGACAGGAGCGAGCAGTACTTC.